A single sample gave rise to the 4 T cell receptor beta chains below, sequenced in a study of blood T cell repertoires in COVID-19. Using immunoSEQ multiplex PCR, the repertoire was profiled, and TCRdb retains in-frame clones only, with some absent. The profile shows fewer than 300,000 clones, about 76% of them singletons. Sequencing was performed on peripheral blood. These receptors came from a woman aged 55-70 years with active or convalescent COVID-19.

V and J are TRBV6-6 and TRBJ1-3, with D possibly matching TRBD1 (6 bases). CDR1 is MNHNY, CDR2 SVGAGI, per germline (reference sequence). CDR3 length: 16 residues. V was cut by 5 bases and J by 1 base, with 15 bases left in between. CDR3 sequence reads: CASSPARGGSGNTIYF. The CDR3 DNA follows: TGTGCCAGCAGTCCTGCTAGGGGGGGTTCTGGAAACACCATATATTTT.

This chain uses TRBV18 with TRBJ2-7, with 8 bases aligning to TRBD1. Unmatched junction bases numbered 6, after V lost 3 bases and J lost 5 bases. CDR3 size: 14 residues. The germline V gene encodes CDR1 KGHSH and CDR2 LQKENI. CDR3 sequence (DNA): TGTGCCAGCTCACCCGGGACAGGCCGCAACGAGCAGTACTTC. It translates to CASSPGTGRNEQYF.

The rearrangement uses TRBV10-3 and TRBJ2-7; tentatively, D is TRBD2 (6 bases). V was cut by 4 bases and J by 5 bases, with 21 bases left in between. Germline V lookup: CDR1 ENHRY, CDR2 SYGVKD. The CDR3 spans 16 residues. CDR3 DNA sequence: TGTGCCATCAGTGTTCGGGGCGGGATTTCCCCTCACGAGCAGTACTTC. Encoded protein: CAISVRGGISPHEQYF.

This clone is a singleton in its sample. The rearrangement uses TRBV9 and TRBJ1-5; D might be TRBD1 (5 bases). Trimming left V 0 bases short and J 5 bases short, with 12 bases between. This CDR3 contains 15 residues. Germline values: CDR1 SGDLS, CDR2 YYNGEE. The CDR3 bases are TGTGCCAGCAGCGTAGAGGGGCGGGGGGATCAGCCCCAGCATTTT. This encodes CASSVEGRGDQPQHF. The variable domain in full, with the rest retrieved from reference TRBV9 and TRBJ1-5, is DSGVTQTPKHLITATGQRVTLRCSPRSGDLSVYWYQQSLDQGLQFLIQYYNGEERAKGNILERFSAQQFPDLHSELNLSSLELGDSALYFCASSVEGRGDQPQHFGDGTRLSIL.